The following is a TCR beta chain sequence with its context. What it binds is unknown. Only in-frame clones appear in the TCRdb table, and some are missing; sequencing was by immunoSEQ multiplex PCR. This table has around 81,000 clones, around 77% appearing once. These data belong to a study of vaccination effects on CD4 cells after COVID-19. Within the ViraFEST assay, antigen-specific CD4+ T cells underwent expansion with viral peptide pools prior to sequencing. The culture ran for 10 days before CD4+ T cells were isolated. Each person got two doses of an mRNA SARS-CoV-2 vaccine, BNT162b2 or mRNA-1273. This CDR3 is 15 amino acids long. CDR1 and CDR2 from the germline V gene are MNHEY and SVGAGI. The V gene lost 6 bases and the J gene lost 2 bases, with 13 bases spanning the gap.

Sample: CD4+ T cells from PBMCs cultured with HCoV-OC43 spike peptides, taken after COVID-19 vaccination. Subset indicated: HCoV-OC43 spike overlapping peptide pool stimulation. V is TRBV6-5 and J is TRBJ1-4, with D possibly being TRBD1 (5 bases). This clonotype originated in a human donor who received a COVID-19 vaccine. CDR3 sequence: CASRLATATNEKLFF. The CDR3 DNA sequence: TGTGCCAGCAGACTCGCGACAGCTACTAATGAAAAACTGTTTTTT.